The 9 T cell receptor beta chains below come from one sample, sequenced in a study of blood T cell repertoires in COVID-19. Repertoires were generated with immunoSEQ multiplex PCR, while TCRdb's copy carries only in-frame clones and drops some. In the table there are 200,000 to 250,000 clones, roughly 80% of which are singletons. The specimen was peripheral blood. These receptors all stem from a woman aged 80 or over with COVID-19, enrolled during active disease.

This clone was counted a few times. V usage is TRBV9 and J usage is TRBJ2-7, with D possibly TRBD2 on 6 matching bases. CDR1 is SGDLS and CDR2 is YYNGEE in the germline V gene. The CDR3 runs to 15 residues. Trimming removed 2 bases at V and 6 bases at J, with 18 bases between. The CDR3 DNA follows: TGTGCCAGCAGCGTCCGCTCCGGAGGGCTGAGCGAGCAGTACTTC. Translation: CASSVRSGGLSEQYF.

J is TRBJ2-3 and V is TRBV11-2, with D possibly being TRBD1 (6 bases). The V end was cut by 3 bases, the J end by 4 bases, with 11 bases between. This CDR3 comprises 14 residues. CDR1 is SGHAT, CDR2 FQNNGV, per germline. This CDR3 reads CASSFTGSPDTQYF. DNA of the CDR3: TGTGCCAGCAGCTTCACAGGGTCCCCAGATACGCAGTATTTT.

The chain links TRBV5-6 to TRBJ1-2; maybe TRBD1 (6 bases). V lost 4 bases, J lost 5 bases, and 9 bases lay in between. The CDR3 covers 12 residues. Germline values: CDR1 SGHDT, CDR2 YYEEEE. Here the CDR3 reads CASSTGQYGYTF. The DNA of the CDR3 is TGTGCCAGCAGCACAGGACAGTATGGCTACACCTTC.

The V call is TRBV7-8, the J call TRBJ1-2; 9 nucleotides line up with TRBD1. After removal of 5 bases from V and 8 bases from J, the junction contained 12 bases not matched to a gene. The CDR3 runs 15 residues. The germline CDR1 and CDR2 sequences are SGHVS and FQNEAQ. CDR3 sequence (DNA): TGTGCCAGCAGCGCATCCGGGACAGGGCCTTTGGGCTACACCTTC. Its protein product is CASSASGTGPLGYTF.

The rearrangement links TRBV27 to TRBJ1-1; perhaps TRBD1 as D (5 bases). Germline V gene sequence: CDR1 MNHEY, CDR2 SMNVEV (reference sequence). Trimming removed 3 bases at V and 3 bases at J, with 14 bases between. The CDR3 loop spans 15 amino acids. CDR3 coding DNA: TGTGCCAGCAGTTTTAAAACGGGGGTGGACACTGAAGCTTTCTTT. It is translated as CASSFKTGVDTEAFF.

The rearrangement uses TRBV18 and TRBJ2-1; TRBD2 agrees at 10 bases. The CDR3 sequence is 15 residues long. V lost 3 bases and J lost 6; bases outside the gene matches: 5. Germline V gene data show CDR1 as KGHSH and CDR2 as LQKENI. In DNA, the CDR3 is TGTGCCAGCTCACCCCCGGGACTAGCGTCCAATGAGCAGTTCTTC. This encodes CASSPPGLASNEQFF.

The rearrangement uses TRBV18 and TRBJ1-3; no reliable D call. There are 14 residues in the CDR3. From germline, CDR1 is KGHSH and CDR2 LQKENI. V lost 3 bases, J lost 0 bases, and 6 bases lay in between. In DNA form, the CDR3 reads TGTGCCAGCTCACCGGAGGGCTCTGGAAACACCATATATTTT. It codes for CASSPEGSGNTIYF.

The chain uses TRBV12-2 and TRBJ2-3; the table's TRBD2 call for D was not verified on the DNA. TRBV12-2 is an annotated pseudogene. The CDR3 spans 15 residues. The CDR3 here is CASRRGGPSTDTQYF. The CDR3 DNA follows: TGTGCAAGTCGCCGCGGAGGGCCTAGCACAGATACGCAGTATTTT.

The rearrangement links TRBV14 to TRBJ2-3; no firm D call. V was trimmed by 1 base and J by 0 bases, leaving 11 bases between them. From germline, CDR1 is SGHDN and CDR2 FVKESK. The CDR3 loop spans 16 amino acids. The CDR3, as DNA: TGTGCCAGCAGCCAAGGGCCAGCGCCAAGCACAGATACGCAGTATTTT. Protein product: CASSQGPAPSTDTQYF.